This section outlines one TCR beta chain sequence together with its context. Trimming took 1 base from V and 8 from J, leaving 21 bases between them. The length of the CDR3 is 16 residues. In germline, CDR1 is SGHTS, CDR2 YDEGEE. These data are taken from a study of cytomegalovirus exposure and HLA in healthy donors. The assay was immunoSEQ multiplex PCR, and TCRdb's table has in-frame clones only and misses some. This table holds about 350,000 clones, about nine tenths found once. This sequence originates from a woman aged 30 to 39 in good health and CMV-seropositive. The chain is built from TRBV5-8 and TRBJ1-2; a possible D gene is TRBD1 (5 bases). Specimen: PBMCs. CDR3 region: CASSLRDPPTWGGYTF. CDR3 in DNA: TGTGCCAGCAGCTTGAGGGATCCTCCGACTTGGGGGGGCTACACCTTC.